What follows describes a single T cell receptor (beta chain). The germline V gene has CDR1 PRHDT and CDR2 FYEKMQ (reference sequence). The CDR3 length is 15 residues. Trimming took 5 bases from V and 5 from J; bases not matched to a gene: 7. Per the original methods: Reference gene primer amplification gave estimated nucleated cell counts. TCRdb's table, derived via immunoSEQ multiplex PCR, lists solely in-frame clones and lacks some. From that table come the V and J calls and clone size; the DNA was used to work out D and trimming. The table includes under 250,000 clones, about 88% detected once. This sample was taken from a study of blood T cell repertoires in COVID-19. Study context: From the United States, Italy and Spain came samples of acute and convalescent COVID-19. T cells, B-cell-depleted T cells, or PBMCs supplied cDNA or gDNA.

Sequencing used peripheral blood. This receptor was obtained from a woman between 65 and 79 years old with active or convalescent COVID-19. The rearrangement uses TRBV13 and TRBJ2-4; 9 bases map to TRBD2. The CDR3 loop reads CASSQSGGPENIQYF. CDR3 nucleotides: TGTGCCAGCAGCCAGAGCGGGGGGCCGGAAAACATTCAGTACTTC.